Each of the 23 T cell receptor beta chains below was sequenced from the same sample in a study of beta chain features in type 1 diabetes. Isolated RNA was reverse transcribed in full, so expressed TCRB transcripts were sequenced. Clones were sequenced by immunoSEQ multiplex PCR, and TCRdb holds only the in-frame ones, with some missing. The sample holds around 450,000 clones, roughly an eighth seen once. Sample: naive CD4+ T cells from blood. These receptors came from a woman aged 18-29 years in good health.

The sample holds a few counts of this clone. The V gene is TRBV9, the J gene TRBJ2-3; the D gene is possibly TRBD1 (6 bases). The CDR3 runs to 15 residues. V lost 2 bases and J 1 base, leaving 11 bases between the germline ends. In germline, CDR1 is SGDLS, CDR2 YYNGEE. CDR3 bases: TGTGCCAGCAGCGTCCAGGGGCGGGGCACAGATACGCAGTATTTT. Translation gives CASSVQGRGTDTQYF.

The J gene is TRBJ2-3, the V gene TRBV13, with 7 nucleotides matching TRBD2. Unmatched junction bases numbered 4, after V lost 2 bases and J lost 2 bases. Germline values: CDR1 PRHDT, CDR2 FYEKMQ (reference sequence). CDR3 length: 15 residues. CDR3 bases: TGTGCCAGCAGCTTACCGGGACTACCCACAGATACGCAGTATTTT. It translates to CASSLPGLPTDTQYF.

This clone was picked up a small number of times. The chain carries TRBV28 and TRBJ1-1; the D gene is possibly TRBD1 (6 bases). CDR3 length: 14 amino acids. Germline V gives CDR1 MDHEN, CDR2 SYDVKM. Trimming cost V 6 bases and J 6 bases, with 17 bases left between them. The CDR3 loop reads CASSPRQAWAEAFF. The CDR3 region has the DNA TGTGCCAGCAGCCCACGACAGGCGTGGGCTGAAGCTTTCTTT.

The table lists this clone with a few counts. The chain links TRBV30 to TRBJ1-1, with a possible D match to TRBD1 (6 bases). This CDR3 is 15 amino acids long. CDR1 is GTSNPN, CDR2 SVGIG, per germline (reference sequence). The ends were cut back, 4 bases at V and 1 base at J, with 16 bases in the middle. CDR3 in DNA: TGTGCCTGGAATTTGCGGGACACACGGAACACTGAAGCTTTCTTT. This encodes CAWNLRDTRNTEAFF. The full variable domain, completed using reference TRBV30 and TRBJ1-1, is SQTIHQWPATLVQPVGSPLSLECTVEGTSNPNLYWYRQAAGRGLQLLFYSVGIGQISSEVPQNLSASRPQDRQFILSSKKLLLSDSGFYLCAWNLRDTRNTEAFFGQGTRLTVV.

This clone came up a few times. The chain combines TRBV2 with TRBJ2-7; weak D call: TRBD1 (6 bases). This CDR3 region has 15 residues. Germline values: CDR1 SNHLY, CDR2 FYNNEI. V was shortened by 4 bases and J by 1 base, with 14 bases between the two germline ends. The CDR3 bases are TGTGCCAGCAGTGCGCCCGGGACATCGTCCTACGAGCAGTACTTC. Its protein is CASSAPGTSSYEQYF.

This clone has only a few counts. The chain recombines TRBV7-2 with TRBJ2-5; D call uncertain. Germline V gene lookup returns CDR1 SGHTA and CDR2 FQGNSA. The CDR3 is 13 residues long. With 5 bases removed from V and 5 bases from J, the gap between germline ends came to 12 bases. The CDR3 sequence: CASSRRGRETQYF. The CDR3 DNA reads TGTGCCAGCAGCCGACGTGGCCGCGAGACCCAGTACTTC. The full variable domain, in which reference TRBV7-2 and TRBJ2-5 provide the parts outside the CDR3, is GAGVSQSPSNKVTEKGKDVELRCDPISGHTALYWYRQSLGQGLEFLIYFQGNSAPDKSGLPSDRFSAERTGGSVSTLTIQRTQQEDSAVYLCASSRRGRETQYFGPGTRLLVL.

This clone was counted a few times. V is TRBV11-3 and J is TRBJ2-7; 7 bases agree with TRBD1. The germline gives CDR1 SGHNT, CDR2 YENEEA. Trimming removed 3 bases from V and 5 bases from J; junction bases left unmatched: 10. CDR3 size: 15 residues. In nucleotides, the CDR3 is TGTGCCAGCAGCTTCCCGAGACAGGGATCTAACGAGCAGTACGTC. This codes for CASSFPRQGSNEQYV.

Comments on this clone: The same CDR3 also results from other DNA sequences found in this sample. The V gene is TRBV7-9, the J gene TRBJ1-1; 7 bases line up with TRBD1. CDR3 size: 14 residues. The ends lost 2 bases at V and 2 bases at J; junction bases unmatched: 2. Germline V gives CDR1 SEHNR, CDR2 FQNEAQ (reference sequence). CDR3 protein: CASSLRQGNTEAFF. The DNA of the CDR3 is TGTGCCAGCAGCTTAAGACAGGGTAACACTGAAGCTTTCTTT. Looking up the rest from reference TRBV7-9 and TRBJ1-1 gives the full variable domain: DTGVSQNPRHKITKRGQNVTFRCDPISEHNRLYWYRQTLGQGPEFLTYFQNEAQLEKSRLLSDRFSAERPKGSFSTLEIQRTEQGDSAMYLCASSLRQGNTEAFFGQGTRLTVV.

The V call is TRBV7-9, the J call TRBJ2-7; D call uncertain. The CDR3 has 10 residues. Germline CDR1 is SEHNR and CDR2 is FQNEAQ (reference sequence). Trimming removed 6 bases from V and 5 bases from J, with 5 bases in between. The CDR3 nucleotides are TGTGCCAGCAGTCCACACGAGCAGTACTTC. Its translation is CASSPHEQYF.

This clone was recorded a few times. The chain joins TRBV29-1 to TRBJ1-2; D call uncertain. Germline loops: CDR1 SQVTM, CDR2 ANQGSEA. This CDR3 comprises 12 residues. V was trimmed by 3 bases and J by 2 bases, leaving 7 bases between them. This CDR3 reads CSVELGNYGYTF. Here the CDR3 DNA reads TGCAGCGTTGAGTTAGGAAACTATGGCTACACCTTC. Combining the CDR3 with reference TRBV29-1 and TRBJ1-2 gives the whole variable domain SAVISQKPSRDICQRGTSLTIQCQVDSQVTMMFWYRQQPGQSLTLIATANQGSEATYESGFVIDKFPISRPNLTFSTLTVSNMSPEDSSIYLCSVELGNYGYTFGSGTRLTVV.

The chain recombines TRBV7-8 with TRBJ2-1; 13 bases line up with TRBD2. The CDR3 loop spans 16 amino acids. From germline, CDR1 is SGHVS and CDR2 FQNEAQ. The ends lost 3 bases at V and 8 bases at J; junction bases unmatched: 7. This chain's CDR3 is CASSFSGLAGAYEQFF. CDR3 DNA: TGTGCCAGCAGCTTTAGTGGACTAGCGGGAGCCTATGAGCAGTTCTTC.

The chain joins TRBV6-1 to TRBJ2-7; 7 nucleotides line up with TRBD1. V was pared by 4 bases and J by 5 bases, with 11 bases of the junction left unmatched. Germline V gene lookup returns CDR1 MNHNS and CDR2 SASEGT. The CDR3 is 15 amino acids. For the CDR3, the DNA is TGTGCCAGCAGTGCTGGACAGGTCTCTAGGAACGAGCAGTACGTC. Translation gives CASSAGQVSRNEQYV.

The CDR3 sequence: CASSQDLREPNSPLHF. CDR3 bases: TGCGCCAGCAGCCAAGATCTCAGGGAACCAAATTCACCCCTCCACTTT. The rearrangement links TRBV4-3 to TRBJ1-6; possibly TRBD1 for D (5 bases). Trimming pared 0 bases from V and 7 bases from J, leaving 13 bases between. This CDR3 contains 16 residues. Germline V lookup: CDR1 LGHNA, CDR2 YSLEER.

V gene TRBV4-3 combines with J gene TRBJ2-3; 7 nucleotides line up with TRBD1. The V segment lost 5 bases and the J segment 1 base; nucleotides outside the gene matches: 15. Germline V lookup: CDR1 LGHNA, CDR2 YSLEER. This CDR3 comprises 18 residues. DNA for the CDR3: TGCGCCAGCAGCACCAGCCCGGGACAGTTTTCAGGCACAGATACGCAGTATTTT. This encodes CASSTSPGQFSGTDTQYF.

In this sample, this clone turned up a few times. The chain has TRBV12-5 and TRBJ2-3; a possible D gene is TRBD2 (6 bases). V was trimmed by 4 bases and J by 6 bases, leaving 14 bases between them. CDR1 and CDR2 (germline): LGHNT, FRNRAP. The CDR3 is 14 amino acids. The CDR3 sequence: CASGYDGGGDTQYF. CDR3 nucleotides: TGTGCTAGTGGTTACGACGGGGGTGGGGATACGCAGTATTTT.

The chain is built from TRBV6-6 and TRBJ2-3, with TRBD2 matching 11 bases. V trimming: 7 bases; J trimming: 2 bases; junction bases outside the gene matches: 8. Germline V gene lookup returns CDR1 MNHNY and CDR2 SVGAGI (reference sequence). This CDR3 spans 16 amino acids. CDR3 amino acids: CASTLAGGTNTDTQYF. The CDR3 DNA is TGTGCCAGCACATTAGCGGGGGGGACAAACACAGATACGCAGTATTTT.

J is TRBJ1-1 and V is TRBV28; unclear D gene. The CDR3 totals 16 residues. Per germline, CDR1 MDHEN and CDR2 SYDVKM. Deletions cut 6 bases from V and 6 bases from J, with 23 bases between. In DNA form, the CDR3 reads TGTGCCAGCAGCCCCGGTGGGGAAGTGGGTGTCCCTGAAGCTTTCTTT. Its translation: CASSPGGEVGVPEAFF.

The chain uses TRBV9 and TRBJ1-5, with 10 positions matching TRBD1. J gave up 7 bases and V 3 bases, and 7 bases lay outside the gene matches. Germline-derived CDR1 and CDR2 are SGDLS and YYNGEE. The CDR3 runs to 15 residues. CDR3 DNA: TGTGCCAGCAGCGCGGGGACAGGGGTTGGGCAGCCCCAGCATTTT. It encodes CASSAGTGVGQPQHF.

V usage is TRBV7-2 and J usage is TRBJ2-6, with D unclear. The CDR3 is 17 residues long. Germline CDR1 SGHTA, CDR2 FQGNSA. Trimming took off 5 bases at V and 6 bases at J, with 20 bases between the two ends. DNA for the CDR3: TGTGCCAGCAGCCCAGTCGGCTCTTTCGTCGAGGCCAACGTCCTGACTTTC. Its translation is CASSPVGSFVEANVLTF.

This clone was found a few times. V gene TRBV4-3 combines with J gene TRBJ1-4; no clear D gene. V dropped 0 bases and J dropped 5 bases, with 13 bases sitting between them. Germline V lookup: CDR1 LGHNA, CDR2 YSLEER. CDR3 length: 16 residues. CDR3 sequence (DNA): TGCGCCAGCAGCCAAGATTGGGAAGGCGGAAATGAAAAACTGTTTTTT. Translating it yields CASSQDWEGGNEKLFF.

This clone has more than one count but fewer than ten. The chain joins TRBV5-4 to TRBJ2-6, with TRBD1 matching 9 bases. V lost 1 base, J lost 2 bases, and 4 bases stayed unmatched. This CDR3 is built from 17 residues. Germline-derived CDR1 and CDR2 are SGHNT and YYREEE (reference sequence). The CDR3 DNA reads as TGTGCCAGCAGCTTGATGGGACAGGGAGCTGGGGCCAACGTCCTGACTTTC. It translates to CASSLMGQGAGANVLTF.

The V call is TRBV9, the J call TRBJ1-2; D uncertain. The CDR3 runs to 18 residues. Germline assignment: CDR1 SGDLS and CDR2 YYNGEE. The germline V and J ends were trimmed by 2 bases and 2 bases, with 22 bases remaining between them. The CDR3 sequence: CASSVPAGGKGRNYGYTF. CDR3 nucleotides: TGTGCCAGCAGCGTTCCGGCGGGTGGAAAGGGAAGAAACTATGGCTACACCTTC.

This clone was detected only a few times. J is TRBJ2-3 and V is TRBV7-2, with 8 bases that match TRBD2. CDR3 length: 16 residues. Germline V gives CDR1 SGHTA, CDR2 FQGNSA. The trim removed 5 bases at V and 4 bases at J, leaving 11 bases unmatched. Here the CDR3 reads CASSGTGTSNPDTQYF. The CDR3 DNA sequence: TGTGCCAGCAGCGGCACCGGGACTAGTAACCCAGATACGCAGTATTTT.